These T cell receptor beta chains were read from a single sample in a study of T cells after yellow fever vaccination. TCRdb re-called the 5' RACE reads with MiXCR, one entry per CDR3 protein. The table records 150,000 to 200,000 distinct CDR3 sequences, approximately 10% of them present only once. Sequencing used CD8+ T cells sorted from PBMCs, obtained 45 days after the yellow fever booster vaccination. The receptors were gathered from a man between 18 and 29 years old who received the YFV17D yellow fever vaccine. Both conserved end residues are part of each CDR3. A D gene is named only where the DNA matches it firmly. Clone size is stated in some rows and not others, as once, few, many or a class when expanded.

cdr3_nt: TGCAGTGCTCTCGTTGAACCAGGGCCCACTGAAGCTTTCTTT
cdr3_aa: CSALVEPGPTEAFF
v_call: TRBV20-1
clone_size: .
d_call: .
j_call: TRBJ1-1

cdr3_nt: TGTGCCAGCAGCTCGGGACAGGGGAATTCACCCCTCCACTTT
cdr3_aa: CASSSGQGNSPLHF
v_call: TRBV5-4
clone_size: few
d_call: TRBD1
j_call: TRBJ1-6

cdr3_nt: TGTGCCATCCCGAACCCGGACAGGGGACTCTCTGGGGCCAACGTCCTGACTTTC
cdr3_aa: CAIPNPDRGLSGANVLTF
v_call: TRBV7-9
clone_size: .
d_call: TRBD1
j_call: TRBJ2-6

cdr3_nt: TGCGCCAGCAGCTTGGGTCCCGATTTTCAAGAGACCCAGTACTTC
cdr3_aa: CASSLGPDFQETQYF
v_call: TRBV5-1
clone_size: many
d_call: .
j_call: TRBJ2-5

cdr3_nt: TGTGCCAGCAGCCAGGCCTCCGACTACGAGCAGTACTTC
cdr3_aa: CASSQASDYEQYF
v_call: TRBV3-1
clone_size: few
d_call: .
j_call: TRBJ2-7

cdr3_nt: TGCGCCAGCAGCTGGAGCGGGGGGGCGAGGGGAGTGGATGAGCAGTTCTTC
cdr3_aa: CASSWSGGARGVDEQFF
v_call: TRBV5-1
clone_size: .
d_call: TRBD2
j_call: TRBJ2-1

cdr3_nt: TGTGCCAGCAGCCAAGGGGCAGAGAACACTGAAGCTTTCTTT
cdr3_aa: CASSQGAENTEAFF
v_call: TRBV4-2
clone_size: many
d_call: .
j_call: TRBJ1-1

cdr3_nt: TGTGCCAGTAGTATAGGACAGGTCGGCTACGAGCAGTACTTC
cdr3_aa: CASSIGQVGYEQYF
v_call: TRBV19
clone_size: .
d_call: .
j_call: TRBJ2-7

cdr3_nt: TGTGCCAGCAGGGCAGTCGACGAAAAACTGTTTTTT
cdr3_aa: CASRAVDEKLFF
v_call: TRBV6-6
clone_size: .
d_call: .
j_call: TRBJ1-4

cdr3_nt: TGTGCCAGCAGCCCCCCCTCGGGGGCGGATGGCTACACCTTC
cdr3_aa: CASSPPSGADGYTF
v_call: TRBV7-2
clone_size: .
d_call: .
j_call: TRBJ1-2

cdr3_nt: TGTGCCAGCAGCAGAACCGGGACAGACTACGAGCAGTACTTC
cdr3_aa: CASSRTGTDYEQYF
v_call: TRBV7-9
clone_size: .
d_call: TRBD1
j_call: TRBJ2-7

cdr3_nt: TGTGCCATCAGTAGGAGGGGGCAGGATGAGCAGTTCTTC
cdr3_aa: CAISRRGQDEQFF
v_call: TRBV10-3
clone_size: .
d_call: .
j_call: TRBJ2-1

cdr3_nt: TGTGCCAGCAGATACCCAGTGGACAGGGATTCGCGAGCCGGGGAGCTGTTTTTT
cdr3_aa: CASRYPVDRDSRAGELFF
v_call: TRBV7-2
clone_size: .
d_call: TRBD1
j_call: TRBJ2-2